The clone carrying this T cell receptor (beta chain) was seen only once. Its target is not known. The sorted-subset replicate PCRs were given about 200 ng DNA, which is 31,000 or so T cell genomes. TCRdb keeps only in-frame clones here, not all; method: immunoSEQ multiplex PCR. The table lists about 2.4 million clones, roughly 93% of them singletons. The length of the CDR3 is 14 residues. Per germline, CDR1 KGHSH and CDR2 LQKENI. With 3 bases removed from V and 2 bases from J, the gap between germline ends came to 10 bases. This entry is derived from a study of shared clonotypes between healthy human individuals. For the study at large: A donor's plate count was three for CD4 naive and three for CD4 memory; CD8 naive had two and CD8 memory one. General observations from the study: Naive CD4 clonotypes overlapped across a handful of donors at roughly 5.1%.

The receptor was derived from a man younger than 30 in good health. Some clones in this sample may be carry-over from other donors' samples. This chain uses TRBV18 with TRBJ2-5; D not certain. Sequenced material: naive CD4+ T cells from PBMCs. Subset denoted: CD45RA+ positively selected. DNA of the CDR3: TGTGCCAGCTCACCGTTAGGGTATCAAGAGACCCAGTACTTC. This sequence encodes CASSPLGYQETQYF.